This entry lists 3 T cell receptor beta chains sequenced from one sample in a study of post-analysis software for immune sequencing data. Study-wide results and limits: Compared with controls, patients had more of about 5 TRBV segments, including TRBV5-6, TRBV5-1 and TRBV20-1.

Antigen specificity for these receptors is unknown. Carried by the TCR beta cDNA libraries were unique molecular identifiers. TCRdb passed the PCR reads through MiXCR, listing each CDR3 protein once. The table includes roughly 670,000 distinct CDR3 sequences, around 60% detected once. Sequenced: blood. These receptors all come from a girl aged 2-10 years with multiple sclerosis.

As to this clonotype: One junction end does not reproduce the germline sequence, and a read error may be involved. Written as DNA, the CDR3 is TGCGCCAGCAGCTACGACGGTGATAATTCGCCCCCCCACTTT. Residues: CASSYDGDNSPPHF. The rearrangement joins TRBV5-1 to TRBJ1-5; D not certain. CDR3 size: 14 residues. Looked up from germline, CDR1 is SGHRS and CDR2 is YFSETQ.

In its sample, this clonotype was seen a few times. V and J are TRBV5-4 and TRBJ2-6; D is perhaps TRBD1 (6 bases). Germline CDR1 and CDR2: SGHNT and YYREEE (reference sequence). Between the trimmed V and J ends, which lost 1 base and 2 bases, there was a span of 7 bases. The CDR3 consists of 15 residues. The CDR3 coding sequence is TGTGCCAGCAGCTTGCCAGGGGCTGGGGCCAACGTCCTGACTTTC. This gives the protein CASSLPGAGANVLTF.

This clonotype was seen more than once but under ten times. J is TRBJ2-2 and V is TRBV29-1; D not certain. Deletions cut 2 bases from V and 1 base from J, with 8 bases between. This CDR3 has 14 residues. Germline V gene lookup returns CDR1 SQVTM and CDR2 ANQGSEA. The CDR3 nucleotides read TGCAGCGTTGAAAGGGTTCTGAACACCGGGGAGCTGTTTTTT. It yields the protein CSVERVLNTGELFF.